The rows below give T cell receptor beta chains drawn from one sample of a study of multiple sclerosis patients with progressive multifocal leukoencephalopathy. Sequenced by immunoSEQ multiplex PCR; TCRdb stores in-frame clones only, minus some. The sample shows 25,000 to 35,000 clones, over 75% of them seen only once. The material was PBMCs, obtained from a patient treated with natalizumab. The receptors derive from a human donor with progressive multifocal leukoencephalopathy. Both conserved end residues are trimmed from each CDR3.

V gene	J gene	CDR3 protein
TRBV7-2	TRBJ2-7	ASSLRTGSYEQY
TRBV27	TRBJ1-5	ASSWGTSNQPQH
TRBV11-2	TRBJ2-2	ASSFGMSGELF
TRBV11-3	TRBJ2-1	ASSRGGLAGGHNEQF
TRBV7-9	TRBJ2-3	ASSSMTVDTDTQY
TRBV21-1	TRBJ2-2	ASSKCRYRDGELF
TRBV19	TRBJ1-1	ASKRRVNTEAF
TRBV11-2	TRBJ1-1	ASSLLDRGNTEAF
TRBV7-2	TRBJ2-4	ASSYTGGVKNIQY
TRBV9	TRBJ1-5	ASSVGGGNQPQH
TRBV6-1	TRBJ1-5	ASSDETGGHQPQH
TRBV7-6	TRBJ2-1	ASSFSGRDEQF
TRBV7-9	TRBJ1-1	ASSLGVATGMNTEAF
TRBV5-6	TRBJ1-3	ASSLRSPGNTIY
TRBV5-1	TRBJ2-2	ASSTRLAGNTGELF
TRBV7-2	TRBJ1-5	ASSGQGQGNQPQH
TRBV10-3	TRBJ1-1	AIGDGNTEAF
TRBV11-3	TRBJ2-4	ASSLDRSTADIQY
TRBV5-8	TRBJ1-2	ASSLGQNGYT
TRBV7-8	TRBJ2-1	ASRRLAGGYNEQF
TRBV5-6	TRBJ1-3	ASRPGRTNGNTIY
TRBV29-1	TRBJ1-5	SVRGGRDQPQH